The clone carrying this T cell receptor (beta chain) was observed a handful of times. The antigen is undetermined. The data originate from a study of T-cell reconstitution after alpha-beta-depleted transplantation in children. General study findings and limits: After one year, T-cell counts and TCRbeta diversity mostly came from new T cells. Several hundred graft clones that had expanded were reportedly the source of alpha-beta T cells about two months after transplant. Several patients had high TCRbeta diversity at day 60; it came from surviving recipient T cells and thymic progenitors.

TCRbeta library construction was performed incorporating unique molecular identifiers. TCRdb reprocessed the PCR reads with MiXCR, giving one entry per CDR3 protein. The sample lists some 95,000 distinct CDR3 sequences, roughly a quarter occurring once. From germline, CDR1 is SGHTA and CDR2 FQGNSA. The length of the CDR3 is 14 residues. V was clipped by 5 bases and J by 0 bases, with 10 bases between them. The J gene is TRBJ1-1, the V gene TRBV7-2; D is ambiguous. This TCR was sampled from a boy aged 2 to 10 with acute lymphoblastic leukemia, due to receive a stem cell transplant. Here the sequenced sample was PBMCs, taken before TCRalphabeta/CD19-depleted stem cell transplant. The CDR3 loop is CASSREIVNTEAFF. In DNA, the CDR3 is TGTGCCAGCAGCCGGGAAATAGTGAACACTGAAGCTTTCTTT. The whole variable domain, filled in from reference TRBV7-2 and TRBJ1-1, reads GAGVSQSPSNKVTEKGKDVELRCDPISGHTALYWYRQSLGQGLEFLIYFQGNSAPDKSGLPSDRFSAERTGGSVSTLTIQRTQQEDSAVYLCASSREIVNTEAFFGQGTRLTVV.